This is a list of T cell receptor beta chains from one sample in a study of Ad26.COV2.S vaccination and SARS-CoV-2 variants. Sequencing was performed with immunoSEQ multiplex PCR; in TCRdb, only in-frame clones are kept and a portion is missing. Seen here are approximately 250,000 clones, roughly 89% observed once, and the top ten hold 2.9%. The sequencing used peripheral blood, collected in a trial of Ad26.COV2.S vaccine versus placebo. The receptors shown here come from a person aged 18-60 years who received the Ad26.COV2.S COVID-19 vaccine or a placebo. CDR3s include the opening cysteine and the closing phenylalanine or tryptophan. A D gene is named only where the DNA matches it firmly. Only part of the rows carry a size: once, few, many, or a class if the clone is expanded.

clone_size d_call j_call v_call cdr3_nt cdr3_aa
once NA TRBJ2-3 TRBV7-2 TGTGCCAGCAGCCCCCGGGGCGGCACAGATACGCAGTATTTT CASSPRGGTDTQYF
NA NA TRBJ1-5 TRBV5-5 TGTGCCAGCAGCCTGACAGAGGGCTACGGGCAGCCCCAGCATTTT CASSLTEGYGQPQHF
NA NA TRBJ1-5 TRBV24-1 TGTGCCGCTTCTAAGGGCAATCAGCCCCAGCATTTT CAASKGNQPQHF
NA NA TRBJ1-3 TRBV24-1 TGTGCCACCAGTGATTTAAGATCCCCCGGAGGGTTCTCTGGAAACACCATATATTTT CATSDLRSPGGFSGNTIYF
NA NA TRBJ2-1 TRBV7-3 TGTGCCAGCAGCATGGGCCTCGGGGGAGAGCAGTTCTTC CASSMGLGGEQFF
once TRBD2 TRBJ2-1 TRBV4-1 TGCGCCAGCAGCCAAAGGCCTAGCGGGAAGGCGAATGAGCAGTTCTTC CASSQRPSGKANEQFF
NA NA TRBJ1-1 TRBV7-8 TGTGCCAGCAGCTATAGCCGCAGGGTTCATGGTGAAGCTTTCTTT CASSYSRRVHGEAFF
NA NA TRBJ1-2 TRBV5-4 TGTGCCAGCAGCTTGGACGGGAACGTGGGCTATGGCTACACCTTC CASSLDGNVGYGYTF
NA NA TRBJ2-3 TRBV9 TGTGCCAGCAGCGTAGCTGGGGGCTTGACAGATACGCAGTATTTT CASSVAGGLTDTQYF
NA NA TRBJ1-4 TRBV15 TGTGCCACCAGCAGCCGGGGGGGTGGTGAAAAACTGTTTTTT CATSSRGGGEKLFF
NA TRBD2 TRBJ2-5 TRBV7-2 TGTGCCAGCAGCTTTCAGGGACTAGCGGCCGGGGGGGAGACCCAGTACTTC CASSFQGLAAGGETQYF
few NA TRBJ1-3 TRBV7-8 TGTGCCAGCAGCTCCCAGGTCCGACGTGGTGGTCTCTCTGGAAACACCATATATTTT CASSSQVRRGGLSGNTIYF
NA TRBD1 TRBJ1-1 TRBV5-1 TGCGCCAGCAGCCAGGGGGAAAACACTGAAGCTTTCTTT CASSQGENTEAFF
few TRBD2 TRBJ2-5 TRBV3-1/TRBV3-2 TGTGCCAGCAGCCAATGGACTAGTCCCGAGACCCAGTACTTC CASSQWTSPETQYF
NA NA TRBJ1-1 TRBV13 TGTGCCAGCAGCTTAGGCGGAAGCAACACTGAAGCTTTCTTT CASSLGGSNTEAFF
NA NA TRBJ1-4 TRBV27 TGTGCCAGCAGTTTCCTTGGGGAGGCAACTAATGAAAAACTGTTTTTT CASSFLGEATNEKLFF
NA NA TRBJ1-2 TRBV9 TGTGCCAGCAGCCAAACGGGTGGTGGCTACACCTTC CASSQTGGGYTF
NA NA TRBJ1-2 TRBV4-1 TGCGCCAGCAGCCAAGACGTGTTCCTTAACTATGGCTACACCTTC CASSQDVFLNYGYTF
NA NA TRBJ2-5 TRBV6-5 TGTGCCAGCATCCCCGGGAATCTGGAGACCCAGTACTTC CASIPGNLETQYF
NA TRBD2 TRBJ2-1 TRBV24-1 TGTGCCACCAGAGCTAGCGGGAGCGGGTCCTACAATGAGCAGTTCTTC CATRASGSGSYNEQFF
NA NA TRBJ2-7 TRBV9 TGTGCCAGCAGCGTAGATACAGGGCCCTACGAGCAGTACTTC CASSVDTGPYEQYF
NA NA TRBJ1-6 TRBV6-5 TGTGCCAGCAGTTCGCGACTCTGGACACCCCTCCACTTT CASSSRLWTPLHF